The 22 T cell receptor beta chains below come from one sample, sequenced in a study of T-cell memory formation after mild COVID-19. A single record per CDR3 protein comes from TCRdb applying MiXCR to the 5' RACE reads. Here the sample spans 210,000 or so distinct CDR3 sequences, 27% being singletons. The sequenced sample consisted of PBMCs or a T cell subset sorted from them (not recorded which). These receptors all stem from an adult woman who had mild COVID-19 (a few samples of this study predate the infection). Cell type and time point are not known.

V usage is TRBV6-2 or TRBV6-3 and J usage is TRBJ2-7; D is possibly TRBD1 or TRBD2 (5 bases each). This CDR3 contains 18 residues. Germline V gene sequence: CDR1 MNHEY, CDR2 SVGEGT. V lost 2 bases to trimming and J lost 4 bases, with 24 bases between them. CDR3 amino acids: CASSYEGLLLSQIYEQYF. CDR3 nucleotides: TGTGCCAGCAGTTACGAGGGGCTCTTACTAAGCCAGATTTACGAGCAGTACTTC.

The V gene is TRBV6-5, the J gene TRBJ2-5; D is ambiguous. The CDR3 is made up of 12 amino acids. Trimming took 2 bases from V and 1 from J, leaving 2 bases between them. CDR1 is MNHEY, CDR2 SVGAGI, per germline. CDR3 protein: CASSYSQETQYF. The DNA for the CDR3 is TGTGCCAGCAGTTACAGCCAAGAGACCCAGTACTTC.

This chain uses TRBV7-9 with TRBJ2-5; TRBD2 matches 8 bases. The germline gives CDR1 SEHNR, CDR2 FQNEAQ (reference sequence). The length of the CDR3 is 15 residues. J was trimmed by 1 base and V by 2 bases; bases with no gene match: 3. Here the CDR3 DNA reads TGTGCCAGCAGCTTACAGCGGGGGCGCCAAGAGACCCAGTACTTC. Translated: CASSLQRGRQETQYF.

This clonotype was seen more than once but under ten times. The J gene is TRBJ2-7, the V gene TRBV11-2, with 8 bases fitting TRBD2. Trimming removed 9 bases from V and 8 bases from J; junction bases left unmatched: 15. Germline V lookup: CDR1 SGHAT, CDR2 FQNNGV. This CDR3 has 14 residues. In nucleotides, the CDR3 is TGTGCCAGTACCTCGGGGGGGCCCATAAGCCAGCAGTACTTC. Translated, it gives CASTSGGPISQQYF.

J is TRBJ2-7 and V is TRBV2; D may match TRBD1 or TRBD2 (5 bases each). Between the trimmed V and J ends, which lost 2 bases and 3 bases, there was a span of 11 bases. CDR3 size: 14 residues. CDR1 and CDR2 (germline): SNHLY, FYNNEI. The chain's CDR3 is CASSEQGEYYEQYF. The CDR3 DNA sequence: TGTGCCAGCAGTGAACAGGGAGAGTACTACGAGCAGTACTTC. The whole variable domain, filled in from reference TRBV2 and TRBJ2-7, reads EPEVTQTPSHQVTQMGQEVILRCVPISNHLYFYWYRQILGQKVEFLVSFYNNEISEKSEIFDDQFSVERPDGSNFTLKIRSTKLEDSAMYFCASSEQGEYYEQYFGPGTRLTVT.

This clonotype was seen more than once but under ten times. V is TRBV7-9 and J is TRBJ2-7, with D perhaps matching TRBD1 (6 bases). Deletions cut 8 bases from V and 2 bases from J, with 7 bases between. Germline lookup yields CDR1 SEHNR and CDR2 FQNEAQ (reference sequence). This CDR3 spans 11 amino acids. CDR3 region: CASQGTYEQYF. In nucleotides, the CDR3 is TGTGCCAGCCAGGGGACCTACGAGCAGTACTTC.

The rearrangement joins TRBV29-1 to TRBJ2-2; weak D call: TRBD1 (5 bases). The germline V gene encodes CDR1 SQVTM and CDR2 ANQGSEA. This CDR3 contains 14 residues. The V end was cut by 7 bases, the J end by 0 bases, with 12 bases between. The CDR3 sequence: CSATPTANTGELFF. The CDR3 nucleotides are TGCAGCGCAACACCGACAGCGAACACCGGGGAGCTGTTTTTT.

The CDR3 bases are TGTGCCAGCAGCCAACTAGCGGTGGAGGACTACGAGCAGTACTTC. As protein: CASSQLAVEDYEQYF. V and J are TRBV14 and TRBJ2-7; 7 bases fit TRBD2. The CDR3 extends over 15 amino acids. In germline, CDR1 is SGHDN, CDR2 FVKESK. The trim removed 2 bases at V and 3 bases at J, leaving 7 bases unmatched. The whole variable domain, filled in from reference TRBV14 and TRBJ2-7, reads EAGVTQFPSHSVIEKGQTVTLRCDPISGHDNLYWYRRVMGKEIKFLLHFVKESKQDESGMPNNRFLAERTGGTYSTLKVQPAELEDSGVYFCASSQLAVEDYEQYFGPGTRLTVT.

The genes are TRBV30 and TRBJ2-1; D is perhaps TRBD2 (6 bases). Germline CDR1 GTSNPN, CDR2 SVGIG (reference sequence). Trimming pared 2 bases from V and 4 bases from J, leaving 15 bases between. The CDR3 runs 15 residues. CDR3 nucleotides: TGTGCCTGGAGTCCGCCTGGCGGGGCATACAATGAGCAGTTCTTC. Encoded protein: CAWSPPGGAYNEQFF.

This clonotype has just a few counts. The chain couples TRBV28 to TRBJ2-7; 9 bases are shared with TRBD1. Per germline, CDR1 MDHEN and CDR2 SYDVKM. With 3 bases clipped from V and 5 bases from J, the junction kept 8 bases outside the gene matches. The CDR3 runs 15 residues. The CDR3 reads CASSFRGQGFDEQYF. CDR3 DNA: TGTGCCAGCAGTTTTCGGGGACAGGGATTCGACGAGCAGTACTTC.

In this sample, this clonotype turned up a few times. The J gene is TRBJ2-3, the V gene TRBV5-1; tentative D call: TRBD2 (5 bases). The CDR3 length is 13 residues. CDR1 and CDR2 (germline): SGHRS, YFSETQ. The V end lost 4 bases, the J end lost 4 bases, and 10 bases lay between the germline ends. CDR3 nucleotides: TGCGCCAGCAGCCCTTACGGGGCAGATACGCAGTATTTT. Protein product: CASSPYGADTQYF.

This clonotype was counted between two and nine times. The chain carries TRBV5-6 and TRBJ2-2; tentatively, D is TRBD1 or TRBD2 (5 bases each). Germline CDR1 reads SGHDT; CDR2 reads YYEEEE. V lost 7 bases, J lost 4 bases, and 14 bases lay in between. There are 14 residues in the CDR3. The DNA of the CDR3 is TGTGCCAGCGGAGAGGGGACGGGCACCGGGGAGCTGTTTTTT. Its translation is CASGEGTGTGELFF.

V gene TRBV11-2 combines with J gene TRBJ2-7; no definite D call. CDR3 length: 13 residues. V dropped 1 base and J dropped 9 bases, with 13 bases sitting between them. Germline CDR1 SGHAT, CDR2 FQNNGV. The CDR3 loop reads CASSLVPQMGQYF. DNA for the CDR3: TGTGCCAGCAGCTTAGTTCCGCAGATGGGGCAGTACTTC.

This clonotype was observed a handful of times. The CDR3 nucleotides read TGTGCCAGCAGCTTAGGAGGCAGGGGCTCACCCCTCCACTTT. Translated, it gives CASSLGGRGSPLHF. The chain uses TRBV7-6 and TRBJ1-6; tentatively, D is TRBD1 (6 bases). The CDR3 totals 14 residues. In germline, CDR1 is SGHVS, CDR2 FNYEAQ. V was shortened by 1 base and J by 10 bases, with 11 bases between the two germline ends.

This clonotype was seen only a few times. The gene calls are TRBV6-5 and TRBJ2-1, with D perhaps TRBD2 (7 bases). This CDR3 comprises 17 residues. Germline V gene lookup returns CDR1 MNHEY and CDR2 SVGAGI. V lost 6 bases and J 0 bases, leaving 18 bases between the germline ends. The CDR3 bases are TGTGCCAGCAGACTAGGGGGGGGCGGGAGCTCCTACAATGAGCAGTTCTTC. Amino acids: CASRLGGGGSSYNEQFF.

The chain joins TRBV5-6 to TRBJ2-7, with a weak D call TRBD1 (6 bases). In germline, CDR1 is SGHDT, CDR2 YYEEEE. The V gene lost 2 bases and the J gene lost 3 bases, with 15 bases spanning the gap. The CDR3 has 15 amino acids. This chain's CDR3 is CASSFSQGPNYEQYF. CDR3 DNA sequence: TGTGCCAGCAGCTTTAGCCAGGGGCCCAACTACGAGCAGTACTTC.

V is TRBV12-3 or TRBV12-4 and J is TRBJ1-1; D perhaps matches TRBD1 (6 bases). The CDR3 is 12 amino acids. Trimming left V 5 bases short and J 8 bases short, with 12 bases between. The CDR3 here is CASSHTGSEAFF. The CDR3 DNA follows: TGTGCCAGCAGTCATACAGGGTCCGAAGCTTTCTTT.

This clonotype has only a few counts. The chain joins TRBV29-1 to TRBJ2-3; 7 bases match TRBD1. J was trimmed by 5 bases and V by 0 bases; bases with no gene match: 11. CDR3 size: 16 residues. Germline loops: CDR1 SQVTM, CDR2 ANQGSEA. CDR3 loop: CSVEDPSGGGVDTQYF. The CDR3 DNA follows: TGCAGCGTTGAAGATCCCTCAGGGGGTGGTGTAGATACGCAGTATTTT.

V and J are TRBV4-1 and TRBJ2-3; D possibly corresponds to TRBD1 (6 bases). The CDR3 contains 16 residues. With 4 bases removed from V and 4 bases from J, the gap between germline ends came to 18 bases. Germline lookup yields CDR1 MGHRA and CDR2 YSYEKL. CDR3 amino acids: CASSPFAGAQADTQYF. DNA of the CDR3: TGCGCCAGCAGCCCCTTTGCAGGGGCCCAGGCAGATACGCAGTATTTT.

This chain uses TRBV12-3 or TRBV12-4 with TRBJ1-5; possible D gene TRBD1, 5 bases. The V and J ends lost 6 bases and 10 bases respectively, with 16 bases between them. The CDR3 spans 13 residues. The CDR3 DNA follows: TGTGCCAGCAGGCTGGGACCGTCCGGCCCCCAGCATTTT. Encoded protein: CASRLGPSGPQHF.

The chain uses TRBV19 and TRBJ1-3; D gene unclear. The V gene lost 3 bases and the J gene lost 7 bases, with 16 bases spanning the gap. CDR1 and CDR2 from the germline V gene are LNHDA and SQIVND (reference sequence). The CDR3 is made up of 15 amino acids. The CDR3 coding sequence is TGTGCCAGTAGTATCGGGCGGCTGGGCCGTAACACCATATATTTT. Its translation is CASSIGRLGRNTIYF.

This clonotype was found a few times. The CDR3 nucleotides read TGCAGTGCTACGATTAGATACACTGAAGCTTTCTTT. This codes for CSATIRYTEAFF. The chain uses TRBV20-1 and TRBJ1-1; D remains ambiguous. V was trimmed by 4 bases and J by 3 bases, leaving 9 bases between them. CDR3 size: 12 residues. Germline V gene data show CDR1 as DFQATT and CDR2 as SNEGSKA (reference sequence).